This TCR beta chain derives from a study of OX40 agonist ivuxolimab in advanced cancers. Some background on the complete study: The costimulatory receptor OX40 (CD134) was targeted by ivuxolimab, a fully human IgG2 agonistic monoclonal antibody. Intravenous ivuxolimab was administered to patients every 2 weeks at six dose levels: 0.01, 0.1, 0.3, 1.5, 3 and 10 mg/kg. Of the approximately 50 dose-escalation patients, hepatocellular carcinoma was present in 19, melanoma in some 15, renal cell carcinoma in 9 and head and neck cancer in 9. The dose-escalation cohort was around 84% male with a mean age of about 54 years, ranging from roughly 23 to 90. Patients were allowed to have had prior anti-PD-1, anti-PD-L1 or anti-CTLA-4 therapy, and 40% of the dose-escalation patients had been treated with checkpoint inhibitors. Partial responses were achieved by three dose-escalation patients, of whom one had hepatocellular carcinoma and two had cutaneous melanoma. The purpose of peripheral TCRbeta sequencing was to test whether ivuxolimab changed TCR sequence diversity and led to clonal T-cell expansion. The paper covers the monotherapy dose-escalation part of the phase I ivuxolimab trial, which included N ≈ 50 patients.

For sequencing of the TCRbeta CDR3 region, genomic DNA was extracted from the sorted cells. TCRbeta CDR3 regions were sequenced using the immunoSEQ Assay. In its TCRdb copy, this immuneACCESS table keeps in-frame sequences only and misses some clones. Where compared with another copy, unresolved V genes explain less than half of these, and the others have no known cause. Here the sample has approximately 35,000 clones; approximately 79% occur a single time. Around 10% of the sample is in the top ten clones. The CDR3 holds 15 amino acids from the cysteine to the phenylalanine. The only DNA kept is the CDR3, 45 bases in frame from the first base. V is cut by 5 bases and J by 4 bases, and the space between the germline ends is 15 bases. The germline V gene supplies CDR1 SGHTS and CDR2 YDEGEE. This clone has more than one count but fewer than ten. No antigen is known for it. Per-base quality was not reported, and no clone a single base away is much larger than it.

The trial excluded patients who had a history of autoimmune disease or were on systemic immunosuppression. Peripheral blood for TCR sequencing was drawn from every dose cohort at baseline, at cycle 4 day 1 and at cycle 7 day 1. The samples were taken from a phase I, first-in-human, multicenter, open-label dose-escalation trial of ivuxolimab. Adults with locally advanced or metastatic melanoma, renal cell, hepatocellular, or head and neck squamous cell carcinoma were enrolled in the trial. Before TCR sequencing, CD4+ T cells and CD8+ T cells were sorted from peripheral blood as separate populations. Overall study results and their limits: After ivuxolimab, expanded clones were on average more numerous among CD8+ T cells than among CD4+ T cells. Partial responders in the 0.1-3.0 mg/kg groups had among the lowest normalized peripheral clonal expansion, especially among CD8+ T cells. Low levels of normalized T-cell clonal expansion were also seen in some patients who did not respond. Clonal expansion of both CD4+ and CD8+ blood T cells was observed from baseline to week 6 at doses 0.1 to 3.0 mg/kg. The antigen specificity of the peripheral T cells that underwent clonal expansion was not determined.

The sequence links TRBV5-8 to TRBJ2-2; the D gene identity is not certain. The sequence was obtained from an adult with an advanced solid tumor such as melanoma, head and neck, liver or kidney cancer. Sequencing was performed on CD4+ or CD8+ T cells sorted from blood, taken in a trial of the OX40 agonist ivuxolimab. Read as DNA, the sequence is TGTGCCAGCAGGCCACCGGGCCCCACCACCGGGGAGCTGTTTTTT. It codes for CASRPPGPTTGELFF.